The 27 T cell receptor beta chains below all came from one sample that was sequenced in a study of T cell changes during pregnancy in multiple sclerosis. Sequenced by immunoSEQ multiplex PCR; TCRdb stores in-frame clones only, minus some. The sample includes about 67,000 clones, 80% to 95% seen only once; the top ten take over 2%. The sequencing here drew on peripheral blood, taken in the first trimester of pregnancy. All receptors come from a female donor with multiple sclerosis, enrolled in a pregnancy study.

The chain uses TRBV6-1 and TRBJ1-5; 9 nucleotides match TRBD1. This CDR3 is 13 amino acids long. The J segment lost 11 bases and the V segment lost 5 bases, leaving 7 bases of the junction unmatched. In germline, CDR1 is MNHNS, CDR2 SASEGT. The CDR3 region is CASSTGQGIAQHF. The CDR3 DNA sequence: TGTGCCAGCAGTACAGGACAGGGGATAGCCCAGCATTTT.

This sequence joins TRBV19 and TRBJ2-1, with 8 bases matching TRBD1. The CDR3 has 14 residues. Trimming cost V 6 bases and J 6 bases; bases outside gene matches: 7. Germline V lookup: CDR1 LNHDA, CDR2 SQIVND (reference sequence). CDR3 nucleotides: TGTGCCAGTAGCCTGGACAGGGAGGTCAATGAGCAGTTCTTC. Translation gives CASSLDREVNEQFF.

The V gene is TRBV9, the J gene TRBJ1-1; 7 bases line up with TRBD1. V shed 3 bases, J shed 7 bases, and the junction held 12 bases outside the gene matches. This CDR3 has 15 residues. Germline loops: CDR1 SGDLS, CDR2 YYNGEE. The chain's CDR3 is CASSERGTDHFEAFF. Written as DNA, the CDR3 is TGTGCCAGCAGCGAGAGAGGGACAGATCATTTTGAAGCTTTCTTT. Full variable domain (remainder filled in from reference TRBV9 and TRBJ1-1): DSGVTQTPKHLITATGQRVTLRCSPRSGDLSVYWYQQSLDQGLQFLIQYYNGEERAKGNILERFSAQQFPDLHSELNLSSLELGDSALYFCASSERGTDHFEAFFGQGTRLTVV.

The J gene is TRBJ2-2, the V gene TRBV14; D gene unclear. The CDR3 sequence is 15 residues long. The germline gives CDR1 SGHDN, CDR2 FVKESK. V dropped 0 bases and J dropped 5 bases, with 10 bases sitting between them. The CDR3 sequence is CASSQDPGGTGELFF. For the CDR3, the DNA is TGTGCCAGCAGCCAAGACCCTGGCGGAACCGGGGAGCTGTTTTTT.

The V call is TRBV5-1, the J call TRBJ2-1, with 13 bases matching TRBD2. Per germline, CDR1 SGHRS and CDR2 YFSETQ. CDR3 length: 15 residues. J gave up 9 bases and V 2 bases, and 5 bases lay outside the gene matches. CDR3 in DNA: TGCGCCAGCAGCTTTACTAGCGGGAGGGCCAGTGAGCAGTTCTTC. It codes for CASSFTSGRASEQFF.

This clone was detected only once. The chain carries TRBV11-1 and TRBJ1-2, with D tentatively TRBD1 (5 bases). The V gene lost 4 bases and the J gene lost 3 bases, with 18 bases spanning the gap. CDR1 and CDR2 (germline): SGHAT, FQDESV (reference sequence). The CDR3 covers 16 residues. The chain's CDR3 is CASSWGYGGAYYGYTF. The CDR3 DNA sequence: TGTGCCAGCAGCTGGGGCTACGGGGGAGCCTACTATGGCTACACCTTC.

V gene TRBV7-2 combines with J gene TRBJ2-7; D gene uncertain. Per germline, CDR1 SGHTA and CDR2 FQGNSA. Trimming took 3 bases from V and 3 from J, leaving 3 bases between them. The CDR3 has 11 residues. The CDR3 loop reads CASSFNYEQYF. The CDR3 nucleotides are TGTGCCAGCAGCTTTAACTACGAGCAGTACTTC.

The chain recombines TRBV7-8 with TRBJ1-5, with 7 bases identical to TRBD1. Trimming took 2 bases from V and 0 from J; bases not matched to a gene: 4. The CDR3 has 16 residues. Looked up from germline, CDR1 is SGHVS and CDR2 is FQNEAQ. CDR3 sequence reads: CASSLRTGYSNQPQHF. CDR3 nucleotides: TGTGCCAGCAGCTTACGGACAGGTTATAGCAATCAGCCCCAGCATTTT.

DNA of the CDR3: TGTGCCAGCAGCCCTAGCTCCTACGAGCAGTACTTC. Amino acid sequence: CASSPSSYEQYF. The chain employs TRBV14 and TRBJ2-7; D call uncertain. The CDR3 length is 12 residues. Germline CDR1 SGHDN, CDR2 FVKESK. The germline V and J ends were trimmed by 4 bases and 0 bases, with 4 bases remaining between them.

V gene TRBV14 combines with J gene TRBJ1-5, with D tentatively TRBD1 (6 bases). CDR1 is SGHDN and CDR2 is FVKESK in the germline V gene. This CDR3 spans 15 amino acids. V dropped 1 base and J dropped 1 base, with 8 bases sitting between them. CDR3 sequence: CASSQGGGSNQPQHF. CDR3 sequence (DNA): TGTGCCAGCAGCCAAGGAGGGGGAAGCAATCAGCCCCAGCATTTT.

The CDR3 loop reads CASSLAGDTEAFF. The DNA for the CDR3 is TGTGCCAGCAGCTTGGCGGGGGACACTGAAGCTTTCTTT. The chain couples TRBV5-4 to TRBJ1-1; D is possibly TRBD1 (5 bases). The ends were cut back, 0 bases at V and 3 bases at J, with 6 bases in the middle. Germline V gene data show CDR1 as SGHNT and CDR2 as YYREEE (reference sequence). The CDR3 loop spans 13 amino acids.

The chain links TRBV5-8 to TRBJ2-3; a weak D match, TRBD1 (6 bases). The CDR3 consists of 16 residues. V gave up 0 bases and J gave up 0 bases, with 11 bases separating them. Germline CDR1 and CDR2: SGHTS and YDEGEE. CDR3 DNA sequence: TGTGCCAGCAGCTTGGGTAGGACAGTTAGCACAGATACGCAGTATTTT. This sequence encodes CASSLGRTVSTDTQYF. The variable domain in full, with the rest retrieved from reference TRBV5-8 and TRBJ2-3, is EAGVTQSPTHLIKTRGQQATLRCSPISGHTSVYWYQQALGLGLQFLLWYDEGEERNRGNFPPRFSGRQFPNYSSELNVNALELEDSALYLCASSLGRTVSTDTQYFGPGTRLTVL.

Details on this clone: The same CDR3 can be traced to other DNA sequences in this sample. The chain recombines TRBV6-5 with TRBJ1-3; D is perhaps TRBD1 (5 bases). Germline assignment: CDR1 MNHEY and CDR2 SVGAGI. The V and J ends lost 5 bases and 0 bases respectively, with 8 bases between them. This CDR3 contains 14 residues. The CDR3 DNA follows: TGTGCCAGCAGTGCTACAGGCTCTGGAAACACCATATATTTT. Translation: CASSATGSGNTIYF.

In this sample, this clone turned up once. The chain has TRBV19 and TRBJ2-2; 12 positions agree with TRBD1. Germline V gene lookup returns CDR1 LNHDA and CDR2 SQIVND (reference sequence). The CDR3 totals 16 residues. V lost 7 bases and J lost 3; bases outside the gene matches: 6. CDR3 sequence: CASITRDRGHTGELFF. Written as DNA, the CDR3 is TGTGCCAGTATTACCCGGGACAGGGGGCACACCGGGGAGCTGTTTTTT.

The V gene is TRBV7-2, the J gene TRBJ2-1; 10 bases fit TRBD2. The CDR3 length is 14 residues. With V trimmed by 9 bases and J by 4 bases, 6 bases remained unmatched. CDR1 is SGHTA, CDR2 FQGNSA, per germline. CDR3 sequence: CASISGGSYNEQFF. The CDR3 nucleotides are TGTGCCAGTATTAGCGGGGGGTCATACAATGAGCAGTTCTTC.

This rearrangement joins TRBV2 to TRBJ1-1; possibly TRBD1 for D (6 bases). The germline V gene has CDR1 SNHLY and CDR2 FYNNEI. The CDR3 is 13 residues long. The ends were cut back, 11 bases at V and 1 base at J, with 14 bases in the middle. CDR3 residues: CASREGGNTEAFF. CDR3 in DNA: TGTGCCTCCCGGGAGGGGGGGAACACTGAAGCTTTCTTT.

The chain recombines TRBV2 with TRBJ2-7; the D gene is possibly TRBD2 (7 bases). The ends were cut back, 10 bases at V and 4 bases at J, with 14 bases in the middle. The CDR3 totals 12 residues. Germline CDR1 SNHLY, CDR2 FYNNEI. Here the CDR3 DNA reads TGTGCCACCGGGGGGCTAAAATACGAGCAGTACTTC. This translates into CATGGLKYEQYF.

This clone showed up just once. This chain joins TRBV2 and TRBJ1-2, with D possibly TRBD1 on 6 matching bases. This CDR3 has 15 amino acids. Per the germline V gene, CDR1 is SNHLY and CDR2 is FYNNEI. V lost 8 bases and J lost 0, with 16 bases in between. The CDR3 spells CASPDRRSTNYGYTF. In DNA form, the CDR3 reads TGTGCCAGCCCCGACAGGCGGTCAACTAACTATGGCTACACCTTC.

This clone was seen once. The rearrangement uses TRBV19 and TRBJ2-7; tentative D call: TRBD2 (5 bases). This CDR3 is built from 13 residues. The V end was cut by 5 bases, the J end by 2 bases, with 10 bases between. Germline V gene data show CDR1 as LNHDA and CDR2 as SQIVND (reference sequence). In nucleotides, the CDR3 is TGTGCCAGTAGTTCGAGCGGTCCCTACGAGCAGTACTTC. It codes for CASSSSGPYEQYF.

V and J are TRBV27 and TRBJ1-1; weak D call: TRBD1 (6 bases). Looked up from germline, CDR1 is MNHEY and CDR2 is SMNVEV (reference sequence). The CDR3 loop spans 14 amino acids. Trimming pared 1 base from V and 4 bases from J, leaving 10 bases between. The CDR3 is CASSLLGAGTEAFF. DNA of the CDR3: TGTGCCAGCAGTTTATTGGGGGCGGGCACTGAAGCTTTCTTT.

The chain couples TRBV5-1 to TRBJ2-3; the match to TRBD2 covers 12 bases. This CDR3 has 17 amino acids. CDR1 is SGHRS and CDR2 is YFSETQ in the germline V gene. V was pared by 4 bases and J by 0 bases, with 6 bases of the junction left unmatched. CDR3 protein: CASSLRTSGISTDTQYF. The CDR3 region has the DNA TGCGCCAGCAGCCTCCGGACTAGCGGGATCAGCACAGATACGCAGTATTTT. Full variable domain (rest looked up from reference TRBV5-1 and TRBJ2-3): KAGVTQTPRYLIKTRGQQVTLSCSPISGHRSVSWYQQTPGQGLQFLFEYFSETQRNKGNFPGRFSGRQFSNSRSEMNVSTLELGDSALYLCASSLRTSGISTDTQYFGPGTRLTVL.

The chain links TRBV6-5 to TRBJ1-3; D ambiguous. Looked up from germline, CDR1 is MNHEY and CDR2 is SVGAGI. The V and J ends lost 6 bases and 0 bases respectively, with 6 bases between them. The CDR3 is 13 residues long. The DNA of the CDR3 is TGTGCCAGCAGGCGCCGCTCTGGAAACACCATATATTTT. This translates into CASRRRSGNTIYF.

With regard to this clone: Distinct nucleotide sequences in the sample also encode this CDR3. The V and J genes are TRBV27 and TRBJ1-1; D unresolved. The ends were cut back, 4 bases at V and 0 bases at J, with 9 bases in the middle. The CDR3 sequence is 14 residues long. Germline V gene data show CDR1 as MNHEY and CDR2 as SMNVEV (reference sequence). CDR3 nucleotide sequence: TGTGCCAGCAGTTCGAGGCAGCTGAACACTGAAGCTTTCTTT. Protein sequence: CASSSRQLNTEAFF.

The J gene is TRBJ2-1, the V gene TRBV15; 9 bases line up with TRBD2. Trimming at V came to 4 bases and at J to 9 bases, leaving 7 bases not matched to a gene. Per germline, CDR1 LNHNV and CDR2 YYDKDF (reference sequence). This CDR3 spans 14 amino acids. The CDR3: CATSNGRGGVEQFF. The CDR3, as DNA: TGTGCCACCAGCAACGGGCGGGGGGGCGTTGAGCAGTTCTTC. Combining the CDR3 with reference TRBV15 and TRBJ2-1 gives the whole variable domain DAMVIQNPRYQVTQFGKPVTLSCSQTLNHNVMYWYQQKSSQAPKLLFHYYDKDFNNEADTPDNFQSRRPNTSFCFLDIRSPGLGDTAMYLCATSNGRGGVEQFFGPGTRLTVL.

The V call is TRBV7-8, the J call TRBJ1-2, with 8 bases identical to TRBD1. The CDR3 extends over 15 amino acids. The germline CDR1 and CDR2 sequences are SGHVS and FQNEAQ. The J segment lost 4 bases and the V segment lost 0 bases, leaving 4 bases of the junction unmatched. The CDR3 DNA reads TGTGCCAGCAGCTTAGCTCTAGGACAGGGCTATGGCTACACCTTC. Encoded protein: CASSLALGQGYGYTF.

This chain connects TRBV28 to TRBJ2-1; 8 positions agree with TRBD2. CDR1 MDHEN and CDR2 SYDVKM come from the germline V gene. With V trimmed by 4 bases and J by 15 bases, 11 bases remained unmatched. The CDR3 sequence is 13 residues long. The CDR3 sequence is CASSSGSGTLPFF. In DNA, the CDR3 is TGTGCCAGCAGTTCCGGTAGCGGGACCCTCCCGTTCTTC. The complete variable domain, with remaining parts taken from reference TRBV28 and TRBJ2-1, reads DVKVTQSSRYLVKRTGEKVFLECVQDMDHENMFWYRQDPGLGLRLIYFSYDVKMKEKGDIPEGYSVSREKKERFSLILESASTNQTSMYLCASSSGSGTLPFFGPGTRLTVL.

The gene calls are TRBV28 and TRBJ1-2; 7 bases align to TRBD1. The CDR3 is 15 amino acids. CDR1 is MDHEN, CDR2 SYDVKM, per germline. V lost 4 bases, J lost 8 bases, and 13 bases stayed unmatched. The CDR3 coding sequence is TGTGCCAGCAGTTCTCTCACACCGACAGGGTTAGGCTACACCTTC. It encodes CASSSLTPTGLGYTF.